These 16 T cell receptor beta chains originate from one sample sequenced in a study of cytomegalovirus exposure and HLA in healthy donors. Primers included in the PCR were 60 Vbeta and 13 Jbeta primers. Sequencing was performed with immunoSEQ multiplex PCR; in TCRdb, only in-frame clones are kept and a portion is missing. The sample has about 130,000 clones. Specimen: PBMCs. All receptors derive from a woman between 35 and 50 years old in good health and CMV-seropositive.

The gene calls are TRBV7-3 and TRBJ2-1; 8 nucleotides agree with TRBD2. CDR3 length: 15 amino acids. V trimming: 5 bases; J trimming: 9 bases; junction bases outside the gene matches: 12. CDR1 and CDR2 from the germline V gene are SGHTA and FQGTGA. This chain's CDR3 is CASSLRSGSLGEQFF. The CDR3 DNA follows: TGTGCCAGCAGCCTTCGGAGCGGGAGTTTAGGTGAGCAGTTCTTC.

This chain uses TRBV30 with TRBJ2-3, with 7 bases aligning to TRBD2. From germline, CDR1 is GTSNPN and CDR2 SVGIG (reference sequence). After removal of 1 base from V and 4 bases from J, the junction contained 8 bases not matched to a gene. This CDR3 has 15 residues. CDR3 region: CAWSGTGGSADTQYF. In nucleotides, the CDR3 is TGTGCCTGGAGTGGAACTGGCGGGAGCGCAGATACGCAGTATTTT.

The V gene is TRBV15, the J gene TRBJ2-3; D is undetermined. The V end lost 2 bases, the J end lost 1 base, and 4 bases lay between the germline ends. In germline, CDR1 is LNHNV, CDR2 YYDKDF (reference sequence). CDR3 length: 13 amino acids. The CDR3 region is CATSRRGTDTQYF. The CDR3 region has the DNA TGTGCCACCAGCAGACGGGGCACAGATACGCAGTATTTT.

The chain links TRBV27 to TRBJ1-2, with 7 positions matching TRBD1. Trimming removed 1 base from V and 4 bases from J; junction bases left unmatched: 3. The CDR3 is 14 amino acids. CDR1 is MNHEY and CDR2 is SMNVEV in the germline V gene (reference sequence). CDR3: CASSLWAGGYGYTF. In DNA form, the CDR3 reads TGTGCCAGCAGTTTATGGGCAGGGGGCTATGGCTACACCTTC.

V is TRBV28 and J is TRBJ2-5; TRBD2 matches at 13 bases. This CDR3 is built from 16 residues. V gave up 10 bases and J gave up 5 bases; unmatched junction bases: 13. Germline-derived CDR1 and CDR2 are MDHEN and SYDVKM. Written as DNA, the CDR3 is TGTGCCACCTGTACCGGGACTAGCGGGATTCCGGAGACCCAGTACTTC. Its translation: CATCTGTSGIPETQYF.

The chain carries TRBV29-1 and TRBJ2-5; TRBD2 matches at 13 bases. The CDR3 sequence is 15 residues long. V trimming: 7 bases; J trimming: 6 bases; junction bases outside the gene matches: 11. CDR1 and CDR2 (germline): SQVTM, ANQGSEA. CDR3 sequence reads: CSATGLAGDTKTQYF. The CDR3, as DNA: TGCAGCGCTACAGGACTAGCGGGAGACACGAAGACCCAGTACTTC.

This chain uses TRBV28 with TRBJ1-2; 7 bases are shared with TRBD1. The J segment lost 4 bases and the V segment lost 1 base, leaving 15 bases of the junction unmatched. Per germline, CDR1 MDHEN and CDR2 SYDVKM. The CDR3 covers 18 residues. The CDR3: CASSLLTLEGALTYGYTF. CDR3 nucleotide sequence: TGTGCCAGCAGTTTATTAACCCTCGAGGGGGCGCTGACCTATGGCTACACCTTC.

The V gene is TRBV5-4, the J gene TRBJ2-7; 12 nucleotides agree with TRBD2. CDR3 length: 14 residues. CDR1 is SGHNT, CDR2 YYREEE, per germline (reference sequence). V shed 5 bases, J shed 2 bases, and the junction held 2 bases outside the gene matches. The CDR3 reads CASRTSGSPYEQYF. For the CDR3, the DNA is TGTGCCAGCAGGACTAGCGGGAGTCCCTACGAGCAGTACTTC.

The chain recombines TRBV9 with TRBJ2-3; D perhaps matches TRBD1 (6 bases). The V and J ends lost 4 bases and 11 bases respectively, with 11 bases between them. Germline CDR1 and CDR2: SGDLS and YYNGEE. The CDR3 length is 11 residues. The CDR3 DNA sequence: TGTGCCAGCAGCACCCCGGGACAGCAGTATTTT. Translating gives CASSTPGQQYF.

The gene calls are TRBV5-6 and TRBJ2-7; 7 nucleotides line up with TRBD1. Germline lookup yields CDR1 SGHDT and CDR2 YYEEEE. This CDR3 has 14 amino acids. V shed 3 bases, J shed 3 bases, and the junction held 6 bases outside the gene matches. The CDR3 DNA reads TGTGCCAGCAGCTCTACCGGGACAGACTACGAGCAGTACTTC. Protein: CASSSTGTDYEQYF.

The chain links TRBV28 to TRBJ1-5; D gene ambiguous. Germline assignment: CDR1 MDHEN and CDR2 SYDVKM. This CDR3 has 12 amino acids. Trimming cost V 8 bases and J 6 bases, with 11 bases left between them. CDR3 DNA: TGTGCCAGCCGCTCGCCGGTTCAGCCCCAGCATTTT. Protein sequence: CASRSPVQPQHF. The whole variable domain, filled in from reference TRBV28 and TRBJ1-5, reads DVKVTQSSRYLVKRTGEKVFLECVQDMDHENMFWYRQDPGLGLRLIYFSYDVKMKEKGDIPEGYSVSREKKERFSLILESASTNQTSMYLCASRSPVQPQHFGDGTRLSIL.

The chain is built from TRBV14 and TRBJ1-2; possible D gene TRBD1, 6 bases. The germline gives CDR1 SGHDN, CDR2 FVKESK. Trimming pared 3 bases from V and 8 bases from J, leaving 25 bases between. The CDR3 runs 17 residues. This CDR3 reads CASSQSAPEGGAGGYTF. CDR3 bases: TGTGCCAGCAGCCAGAGTGCCCCTGAAGGGGGAGCGGGAGGCTACACCTTC. The whole variable domain, filled in from reference TRBV14 and TRBJ1-2, reads EAGVTQFPSHSVIEKGQTVTLRCDPISGHDNLYWYRRVMGKEIKFLLHFVKESKQDESGMPNNRFLAERTGGTYSTLKVQPAELEDSGVYFCASSQSAPEGGAGGYTFGSGTRLTVV.

J is TRBJ1-6 and V is TRBV27, with D unclear. The V end was cut by 2 bases, the J end by 8 bases, with 10 bases between. CDR3 length: 14 amino acids. Per germline, CDR1 MNHEY and CDR2 SMNVEV (reference sequence). The CDR3 sequence: CASSLPQRDSPLHF. CDR3 coding DNA: TGTGCCAGCAGTTTACCTCAACGGGATTCACCCCTCCACTTT.

The CDR3 region is CASSRSSGANVLTF. DNA of the CDR3: TGTGCCAGCAGTAGGAGCTCTGGGGCCAACGTCCTGACTTTC. The J gene is TRBJ2-6, the V gene TRBV6-4; unclear D gene. The germline V and J ends were trimmed by 5 bases and 0 bases, with 5 bases remaining between them. The CDR3 totals 14 residues. Germline CDR1 reads MRHNA; CDR2 reads SNTAGT.

The rearrangement uses TRBV10-3 and TRBJ2-5; a weak D match, TRBD2 (6 bases). The V and J ends lost 2 bases and 2 bases respectively, with 12 bases between them. Per germline, CDR1 ENHRY and CDR2 SYGVKD. This CDR3 contains 15 residues. The CDR3 spells CAISEAGTGQETQYF. CDR3 nucleotide sequence: TGTGCCATCAGTGAGGCGGGAACAGGACAAGAGACCCAGTACTTC.

This sequence joins TRBV5-4 and TRBJ1-3, with 7 bases that match TRBD1. The trim removed 0 bases at V and 0 bases at J, leaving 3 bases unmatched. Germline CDR1 reads SGHNT; CDR2 reads YYREEE (reference sequence). This CDR3 region has 16 residues. CDR3 in amino acids: CASSLEGARSGNTIYF. CDR3 coding DNA: TGTGCCAGCAGCTTGGAGGGGGCCCGCTCTGGAAACACCATATATTTT.